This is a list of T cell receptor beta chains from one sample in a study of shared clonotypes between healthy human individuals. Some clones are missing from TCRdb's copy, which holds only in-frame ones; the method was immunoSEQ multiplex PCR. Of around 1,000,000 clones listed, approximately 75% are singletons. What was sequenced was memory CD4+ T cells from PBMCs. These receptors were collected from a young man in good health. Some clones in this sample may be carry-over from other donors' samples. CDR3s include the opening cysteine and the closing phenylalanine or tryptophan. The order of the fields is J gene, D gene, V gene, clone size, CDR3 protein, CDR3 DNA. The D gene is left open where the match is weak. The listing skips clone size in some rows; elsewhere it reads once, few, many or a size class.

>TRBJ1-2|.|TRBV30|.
CAFAPGDYGYTF
TGTGCCTTCGCTCCCGGGGACTATGGCTACACCTTC
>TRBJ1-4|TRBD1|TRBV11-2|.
CASSQDLGQGGNLFF
TGCGCCAGCAGCCAAGATCTCGGACAGGGCGGAAACTTGTTTTTT
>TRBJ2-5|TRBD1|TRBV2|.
CASSTDRVTAETQYF
TGTGCCAGCAGCACGGACAGGGTCACGGCGGAGACCCAGTACTTC
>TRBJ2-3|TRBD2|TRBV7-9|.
CASSSGTRGNTDTQYF
TGTGCCAGCAGCTCCGGGACTAGGGGGAACACAGATACGCAGTATTTT
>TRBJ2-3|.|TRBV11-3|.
CASSPGLRSFDYSTDTQYF
TGTGCCAGCAGCCCGGGACTGAGGTCCTTTGACTATTCCACAGATACGCAGTATTTT
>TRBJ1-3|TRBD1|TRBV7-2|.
CASSLGTGGSGNTIYF
TGTGCCAGCAGCTTAGGCACAGGGGGTTCTGGAAACACCATATATTTT
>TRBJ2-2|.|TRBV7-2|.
CASSLRVGDGGELFF
TGTGCCAGCAGCTTACGGGTCGGGGACGGCGGGGAGCTGTTTTTT
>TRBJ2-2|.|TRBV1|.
CTSSQPAGGDTGELFF
TGCACCAGCAGCCAACCAGCGGGAGGTGACACCGGGGAGCTGTTTTTT
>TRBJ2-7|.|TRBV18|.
CASSPPGGPTYYEQYF
TGTGCCAGCTCACCACCGGGGGGGCCGACCTACTACGAGCAGTACTTC
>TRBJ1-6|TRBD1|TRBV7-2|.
CASSTRDRQISPLHF
TGTGCCAGCAGCACCCGGGACAGACAGATTTCACCCCTCCACTTT
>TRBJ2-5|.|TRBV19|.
CASSRDTIETQYF
TGTGCCAGTAGTAGGGACACGATAGAGACCCAGTACTTC
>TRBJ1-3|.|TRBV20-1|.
CSTTSGNTIYF
TGCAGTACTACTAGTGGAAACACCATATATTTT
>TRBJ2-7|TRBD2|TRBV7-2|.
CASSFSGSRYEQYF
TGTGCCAGCAGCTTTAGCGGGAGTAGGTACGAGCAGTACTTC
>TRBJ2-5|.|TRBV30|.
CAWSKEETQYF
TGTGCCTGGAGTAAAGAAGAGACCCAGTACTTC
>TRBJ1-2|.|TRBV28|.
CASSPWEGPYGYTF
TGTGCCAGCAGTCCCTGGGAGGGACCCTATGGCTACACCTTC
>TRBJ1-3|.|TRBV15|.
CATSSWRVTGNTIYF
TGTGCCACCAGTAGTTGGAGGGTTACTGGAAACACCATATATTTT
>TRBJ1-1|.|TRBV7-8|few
CASSLATLNTEAFF
TGTGCCAGCAGCTTAGCAACATTGAACACTGAAGCTTTCTTT
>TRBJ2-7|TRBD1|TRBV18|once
CASSQDRGEQYF
TGTGCCAGCTCACAAGACAGGGGGGAGCAGTACTTC
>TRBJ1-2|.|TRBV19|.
CASSIDFSGYGYTF
TGTGCCAGTAGTATAGATTTCTCCGGCTATGGCTACACCTTC
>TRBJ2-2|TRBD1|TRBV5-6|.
CASSLQGAAGELFF
TGTGCCAGCAGCCTACAGGGGGCTGCCGGGGAGCTGTTTTTT
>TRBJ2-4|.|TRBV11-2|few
CASSPYSWGESAKNIQYF
TGTGCCAGCAGCCCCTATTCTTGGGGGGAGTCTGCCAAAAACATTCAGTACTTC
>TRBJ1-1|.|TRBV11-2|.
CASSLVRGSTEAFF
TGTGCCAGCAGCTTAGTTCGAGGGTCCACTGAAGCTTTCTTT
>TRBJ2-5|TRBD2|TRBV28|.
CASSFLGLAGGTQYF
TGTGCCAGCAGTTTTCTGGGACTAGCGGGGGGCACCCAGTACTTC
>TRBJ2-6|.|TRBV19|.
CASSIPGRKATGANVLTF
TGTGCCAGTAGTATTCCGGGACGGAAAGCCACCGGGGCCAACGTCCTGACTTTC
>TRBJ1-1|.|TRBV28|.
CATEWGGNTEAFF
TGTGCCACCGAGTGGGGAGGGAACACTGAAGCTTTCTTT
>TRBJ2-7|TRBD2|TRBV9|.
CASSVDPGGDEQYF
TGTGCCAGCAGCGTAGACCCGGGAGGTGACGAGCAGTACTTC
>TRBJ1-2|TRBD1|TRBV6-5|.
CASSYGQGFGYTF
TGTGCCAGCAGTTACGGACAGGGGTTTGGCTACACCTTC
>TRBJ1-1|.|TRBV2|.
CASSATKAFF
TGTGCCAGCAGCGCTACCAAAGCTTTCTTT
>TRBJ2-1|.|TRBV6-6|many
CASSYGGGSIHEQFF
TGTGCCAGCAGTTACGGTGGCGGGTCCATCCATGAGCAGTTCTTC
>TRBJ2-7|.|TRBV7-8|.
CASTGSFTSGYEQYF
TGTGCCAGCACTGGATCTTTTACTAGTGGGTACGAGCAGTACTTC
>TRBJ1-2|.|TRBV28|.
CASSLFGTNYGYTF
TGTGCCAGCAGTTTATTTGGGACGAACTATGGCTACACCTTC
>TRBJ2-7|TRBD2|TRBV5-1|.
CASSLTGGAYEQYF
TGCGCCAGCAGCTTGACGGGAGGTGCCTACGAGCAGTACTTC
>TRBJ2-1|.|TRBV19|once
CASSIASSYNEQFF
TGTGCCAGTAGTATAGCGAGCTCCTACAATGAGCAGTTCTTC
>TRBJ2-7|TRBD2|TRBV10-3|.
CAIREPGGRNEQYF
TGTGCCATCAGGGAGCCGGGAGGCCGGAACGAGCAGTACTTC
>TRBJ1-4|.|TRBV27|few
CASSLRAVPEKLFF
TGTGCCAGCAGTTTAAGGGCCGTCCCAGAAAAACTGTTTTTT
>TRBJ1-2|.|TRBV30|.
CAWSVGSPGYTF
TGTGCCTGGAGTGTCGGCAGTCCTGGCTACACCTTC
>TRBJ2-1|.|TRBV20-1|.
CSARLRDHQFF
TGCAGTGCTAGGCTCCGGGACCACCAGTTCTTC
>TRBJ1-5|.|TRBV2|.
CASSEALSNQPQHF
TGTGCCAGCAGTGAAGCCCTTAGCAATCAGCCCCAGCATTTT
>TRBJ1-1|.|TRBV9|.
CASSAGHLNTEAFF
TGTGCCAGCAGCGCGGGACACCTGAACACTGAAGCTTTCTTT
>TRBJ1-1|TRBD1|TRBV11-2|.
CASKGQGDTEAFF
TGTGCCAGTAAGGGACAGGGCGATACTGAAGCTTTCTTT
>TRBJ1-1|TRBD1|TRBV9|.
CASSDRGANTEAFF
TGTGCCAGCAGCGACAGGGGAGCGAACACTGAAGCTTTCTTT
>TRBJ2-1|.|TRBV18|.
CASSPDTYSYNEQFF
TGTGCCAGCTCACCGGACACATACTCCTACAATGAGCAGTTCTTC
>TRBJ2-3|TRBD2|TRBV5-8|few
CASSTSGLAGTDTQYF
TGTGCCAGCAGCACAAGCGGACTAGCGGGAACAGATACGCAGTATTTT
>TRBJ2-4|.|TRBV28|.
CASSLRGRGKNIQYF
TGTGCCAGCAGTCTCCGGGGGCGGGGCAAAAACATTCAGTACTTC
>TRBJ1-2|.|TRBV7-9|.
CASSLEQGGGYTF
TGTGCCAGCAGCTTAGAACAGGGTGGTGGCTACACCTTC
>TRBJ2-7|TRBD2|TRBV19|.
CASSALAGLPYEQYF
TGTGCCAGTAGTGCACTAGCGGGACTCCCCTACGAGCAGTACTTC
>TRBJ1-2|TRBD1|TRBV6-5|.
CASSYTGTGIGYTF
TGTGCCAGCAGTTATACCGGGACAGGGATCGGCTACACCTTC
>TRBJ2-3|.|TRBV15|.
CATSDMISPVTDTQYF
TGTGCCACCAGCGATATGATCAGTCCAGTCACAGATACGCAGTATTTT
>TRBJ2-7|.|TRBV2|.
CASSIDPRDEQYF
TGTGCCAGCAGTATTGACCCCAGGGACGAGCAGTACTTC
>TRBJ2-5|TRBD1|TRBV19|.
CASSKNRGRLFEETQYF
TGTGCCAGTAGTAAAAACAGGGGGAGGTTGTTTGAAGAGACCCAGTACTTC
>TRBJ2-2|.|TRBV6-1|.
CATAGFAGELFF
TGTGCCACGGCAGGGTTCGCCGGGGAGCTGTTTTTT
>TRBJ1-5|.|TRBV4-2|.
CASSQEDRRERPQHF
TGTGCCAGCAGCCAAGAGGATCGCAGGGAGAGGCCCCAGCATTTT
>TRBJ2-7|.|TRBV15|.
CATSRDLLAPLDEQYF
TGTGCCACCAGCAGAGATTTGCTAGCCCCGCTTGACGAGCAGTACTTC
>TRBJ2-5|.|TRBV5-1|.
CASSTGTRQETQYF
TGCGCCAGCAGCACCGGGACGCGACAAGAGACCCAGTACTTC
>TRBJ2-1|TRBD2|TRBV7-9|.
CASSSLAGVWNEQFF
TGTGCCAGCAGCAGTTTAGCGGGAGTTTGGAATGAGCAGTTCTTC
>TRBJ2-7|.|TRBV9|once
CASTPGEQFYEQYF
TGTGCCAGCACCCCAGGGGAGCAGTTCTACGAGCAGTACTTC
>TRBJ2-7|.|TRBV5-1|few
CASSLEGWPGPLSYEQYF
TGCGCCAGCAGCTTGGAGGGCTGGCCGGGACCCCTCTCCTACGAGCAGTACTTC
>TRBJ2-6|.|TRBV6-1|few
CASSDYRDLGSGANVLTF
TGTGCCAGCAGTGATTACCGGGACCTAGGCTCTGGGGCCAACGTCCTGACTTTC
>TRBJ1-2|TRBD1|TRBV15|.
CATSRPTGVDGYTF
TGTGCCACCAGCAGGCCGACAGGGGTTGACGGCTACACCTTC